This T cell receptor (beta chain) was captured by sequencing in a study of blood T cells in healthy people across ages. The CDR3 contains 14 residues. Trimming pared 5 bases from V and 3 bases from J, leaving 14 bases between. From germline, CDR1 is SGHVS and CDR2 FQNEAQ. With a J-beta primer mix and a sample-barcoded 5' primer, a second PCR ran 7 to 11 cycles. TCRdb itself ran the 5' RACE reads through MiXCR, one entry per CDR3 protein. The sample lists hundreds of thousands of distinct CDR3 sequences, about 42% occurring once. A single count supports this clonotype. The V and J genes are TRBV7-8 and TRBJ2-7; D might be TRBD1 or TRBD2, each matching 5 bases. Source material: blood. This clonotype originated in a woman in her sixties in good health. The chain's CDR3 is CASSVGAGFYEQYF. CDR3 coding DNA: TGTGCCAGCAGCGTCGGGGCAGGTTTCTACGAGCAGTACTTC.